The 20 T cell receptor beta chains below all came from one sample that was sequenced in a study of blood T cell repertoires in COVID-19. The table came from immunoSEQ multiplex PCR; TCRdb's copy has only in-frame clones and leaves some out. Here the sample spans some 150,000 clones, approximately 81% being singletons. The material sequenced was peripheral blood. Receptors originate from a woman aged 55-70 years with active or convalescent COVID-19.

The chain is built from TRBV11-2 and TRBJ2-2; tentatively, D is TRBD2 (5 bases). This CDR3 is built from 16 residues. Trimming took off 2 bases at V and 1 base at J, with 11 bases between the two ends. Germline V gene lookup returns CDR1 SGHAT and CDR2 FQNNGV. This chain's CDR3 is CASSLLSGKNTGELFF. The CDR3 DNA reads TGTGCCAGCAGCTTACTATCGGGAAAGAACACCGGGGAGCTGTTTTTT.

The chain is built from TRBV10-2 and TRBJ1-2; D remains unclear. This CDR3 spans 13 amino acids. Looked up from germline, CDR1 is WSHSY and CDR2 is SAAADI. V lost 0 bases and J 2 bases, leaving 4 bases between the germline ends. CDR3: CASSESENYGYTF. The CDR3 DNA reads as TGCGCCAGCAGTGAGTCAGAGAACTATGGCTACACCTTC.

The chain couples TRBV5-4 to TRBJ2-7, with D unresolved. V lost 3 bases and J 3 bases, leaving 19 bases between the germline ends. This CDR3 has 16 residues. The V gene's germline CDR1 is SGHNT and CDR2 YYREEE (reference sequence). CDR3 nucleotides: TGTGCCAGCAGCTCCCCGCGTGGTCTTGAGAACTACGAGCAGTACTTC. Protein: CASSSPRGLENYEQYF.

The chain employs TRBV5-6 and TRBJ2-3, with D perhaps matching TRBD2 (6 bases). CDR1 and CDR2 (germline): SGHDT, YYEEEE. Trimming stripped 2 bases from V and 3 bases from J, with 13 bases between. This CDR3 region has 15 residues. The CDR3 protein is CASSFWSGATDTQYF. The CDR3 DNA follows: TGTGCCAGCAGCTTTTGGTCGGGAGCGACAGATACGCAGTATTTT.

This clone is termed medium-sized (0.01 to 0.1%). The rearrangement joins TRBV2 to TRBJ1-5; D is unclear. The CDR3 runs 14 residues. Trimming pared 8 bases from V and 4 bases from J, leaving 15 bases between. Germline values: CDR1 SNHLY, CDR2 FYNNEI. CDR3 DNA sequence: TGTGCCAGCTGGGGAGACGAGCTAAATCAGCCCCAGCATTTT. This gives the protein CASWGDELNQPQHF. Combining the CDR3 with reference TRBV2 and TRBJ1-5 gives the whole variable domain EPEVTQTPSHQVTQMGQEVILRCVPISNHLYFYWYRQILGQKVEFLVSFYNNEISEKSEIFDDQFSVERPDGSNFTLKIRSTKLEDSAMYFCASWGDELNQPQHFGDGTRLSIL.

Written as DNA, the CDR3 is TGTGCCAGCAGCTTGGGAGCGGGGGGATACAATGAGCAGTTCTTC. It specifies CASSLGAGGYNEQFF. The chain links TRBV5-4 to TRBJ2-1, with 9 bases fitting TRBD2. Germline CDR1 is SGHNT and CDR2 is YYREEE (reference sequence). CDR3 length: 15 residues. Trimming at V came to 0 bases and at J to 4 bases, leaving 2 bases not matched to a gene. The full variable domain, with the rest looked up from reference TRBV5-4 and TRBJ2-1, is ETGVTQSPTHLIKTRGQQVTLRCSSQSGHNTVSWYQQALGQGPQFIFQYYREEENGRGNFPPRFSGLQFPNYSSELNVNALELDDSALYLCASSLGAGGYNEQFFGPGTRLTVL.

The chain recombines TRBV6-6 with TRBJ1-1, with TRBD1 matching 10 bases. CDR3 length equals 14 residues. CDR1 MNHNY and CDR2 SVGAGI come from the germline V gene (reference sequence). The junction had 7 bases not matched to a gene; V was cut back by 8 bases and J by 4 bases. CDR3 protein: CASVPGQGITEAFF. CDR3 DNA: TGTGCCAGCGTTCCGGGACAGGGGATCACTGAAGCTTTCTTT.

The table lists this clone with a count of one. The gene calls are TRBV10-2 and TRBJ2-5; 10 bases are a match to TRBD1. Germline V gene lookup returns CDR1 WSHSY and CDR2 SAAADI. There are 16 residues in the CDR3. The V gene end was trimmed by 2 bases and the J gene end by 7 bases; junction bases not matched to a gene: 10. The CDR3 reads CASSEPGQGFLGTQYF. The CDR3 nucleotides are TGCGCCAGCAGTGAGCCGGGACAGGGGTTTTTGGGGACCCAGTACTTC.

The chain couples TRBV30 to TRBJ2-3, with D possibly TRBD2 on 5 matching bases. V lost 6 bases to trimming and J lost 0 bases, with 16 bases between them. The CDR3 has 15 residues. CDR1 is GTSNPN and CDR2 is SVGIG in the germline V gene (reference sequence). In DNA form, the CDR3 reads TGTGCCTGCAGCGGTCGCGCCCGGAGCACAGATACGCAGTATTTT. Amino acid sequence: CACSGRARSTDTQYF.

The chain recombines TRBV25-1 with TRBJ1-1; a possible D gene is TRBD1 (6 bases). Trimming left V 2 bases short and J 1 base short, with 11 bases between. CDR1 is MGHDK and CDR2 is SYGVNS in the germline V gene. The CDR3 is made up of 15 amino acids. The CDR3 DNA sequence: TGTGCCAGCAGTGAACTCGACAGGACGAACACTGAAGCTTTCTTT. As protein: CASSELDRTNTEAFF.

This clone was found once. The chain carries TRBV6-2 or TRBV6-3 and TRBJ2-7; D may be TRBD2 (5 bases). CDR3 length: 14 residues. The germline V and J ends were trimmed by 5 bases and 0 bases, with 11 bases remaining between them. Germline V lookup: CDR1 MNHEY, CDR2 SVGEGT. In DNA, the CDR3 is TGTGCCAGCAGTCCCGACACTAGCTCCTACGAGCAGTACTTC. Residues: CASSPDTSSYEQYF.

The V call is TRBV28, the J call TRBJ1-2; D possibly corresponds to TRBD1 (5 bases). Trimming shortened V by 10 bases and J by 2 bases, and 23 bases separated the two germline ends. Per germline, CDR1 MDHEN and CDR2 SYDVKM. The CDR3 length is 16 residues. The CDR3 sequence: CATVGNLGRGNYGYTF. CDR3 bases: TGTGCCACCGTTGGAAACCTGGGACGGGGGAACTATGGCTACACCTTC.

The chain links TRBV11-2 to TRBJ2-7, with D unresolved. With 6 bases removed from V and 3 bases from J, the gap between germline ends came to 9 bases. The V gene's germline CDR1 is SGHAT and CDR2 FQNNGV. This CDR3 is 12 amino acids long. The CDR3 nucleotides read TGTGCCAGCAGTTTAACTATCTACGAGCAGTACTTC. Its protein product is CASSLTIYEQYF.

This clone was counted a few times. V is TRBV5-6 and J is TRBJ2-2; no reliable D call. With 0 bases removed from V and 2 bases from J, the gap between germline ends came to 5 bases. The CDR3 loop spans 14 amino acids. Germline loops: CDR1 SGHDT, CDR2 YYEEEE. The CDR3 DNA reads TGTGCCAGCAGCTTGGACCTAAACACCGGGGAGCTGTTTTTT. It translates to CASSLDLNTGELFF.

The chain is built from TRBV9 and TRBJ1-1, with TRBD1 identical over 9 bases. This CDR3 is built from 14 residues. The germline gives CDR1 SGDLS, CDR2 YYNGEE. Unmatched junction bases numbered 5, after V lost 4 bases and J lost 4 bases. The CDR3 reads CASSKGQGGTEAFF. The CDR3 region has the DNA TGTGCCAGCAGCAAGGGACAGGGTGGCACTGAAGCTTTCTTT.

The chain employs TRBV19 and TRBJ1-1; 7 positions match TRBD1. In germline, CDR1 is LNHDA, CDR2 SQIVND (reference sequence). V lost 3 bases to trimming and J lost 6 bases; unmatched junction nucleotides: 13. CDR3 length equals 16 residues. The DNA of the CDR3 is TGTGCCAGTAGTATCGCCACAGGGGCCATCGGGTCTGAAGCTTTCTTT. The encoded protein is CASSIATGAIGSEAFF.

This chain links TRBV7-3 with TRBJ1-1; possibly TRBD1 for D (5 bases). Germline V gene lookup returns CDR1 SGHTA and CDR2 FQGTGA. Trimming stripped 5 bases from V and 6 bases from J, with 19 bases between. CDR3 length: 15 amino acids. The CDR3 protein is CASSPNAGPYAEAFF. The CDR3 nucleotides read TGTGCCAGCAGCCCGAACGCGGGACCGTACGCTGAAGCTTTCTTT.

This clone was counted at least ten times. This chain links TRBV7-2 with TRBJ1-6; weak D call: TRBD1 (5 bases). Germline-derived CDR1 and CDR2 are SGHTA and FQGNSA. V lost 6 bases, J lost 9 bases, and 15 bases lay in between. This CDR3 is built from 14 residues. The CDR3 nucleotides are TGTGCCAGCAGTGTGGGAGGGGAGGGTTCACCCCTCCACTTT. Translating gives CASSVGGEGSPLHF.

The chain uses TRBV29-1 and TRBJ2-1; D unresolved. V was clipped by 7 bases and J by 6 bases, with 22 bases between them. The CDR3 is 15 residues long. CDR1 is SQVTM, CDR2 ANQGSEA, per germline. CDR3 sequence reads: CSAVNRVLPSNEQFF. The CDR3 DNA sequence: TGCAGCGCCGTCAACCGGGTCCTGCCCTCCAATGAGCAGTTCTTC.

The chain has TRBV28 and TRBJ1-4; the D gene is possibly TRBD1 (5 bases). Germline lookup yields CDR1 MDHEN and CDR2 SYDVKM. V lost 8 bases, J lost 8 bases, and 12 bases lay in between. The CDR3 is 12 amino acids. Written as DNA, the CDR3 is TGTGCCAGCGACACAGGATCAGAAAAACTGTTTTTT. Translating gives CASDTGSEKLFF.